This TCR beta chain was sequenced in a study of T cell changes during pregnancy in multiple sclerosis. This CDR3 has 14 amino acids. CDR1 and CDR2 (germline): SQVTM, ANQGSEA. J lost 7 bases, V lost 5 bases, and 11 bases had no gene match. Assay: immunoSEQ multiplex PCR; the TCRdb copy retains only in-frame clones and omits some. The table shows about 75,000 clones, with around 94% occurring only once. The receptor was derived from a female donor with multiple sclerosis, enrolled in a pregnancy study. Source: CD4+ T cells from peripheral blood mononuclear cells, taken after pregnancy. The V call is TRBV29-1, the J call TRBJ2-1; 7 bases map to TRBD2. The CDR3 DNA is TGCAGCGTTTTTAAGCAGGGAGGGAAGAATGAGCAGTTCTTC. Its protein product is CSVFKQGGKNEQFF.